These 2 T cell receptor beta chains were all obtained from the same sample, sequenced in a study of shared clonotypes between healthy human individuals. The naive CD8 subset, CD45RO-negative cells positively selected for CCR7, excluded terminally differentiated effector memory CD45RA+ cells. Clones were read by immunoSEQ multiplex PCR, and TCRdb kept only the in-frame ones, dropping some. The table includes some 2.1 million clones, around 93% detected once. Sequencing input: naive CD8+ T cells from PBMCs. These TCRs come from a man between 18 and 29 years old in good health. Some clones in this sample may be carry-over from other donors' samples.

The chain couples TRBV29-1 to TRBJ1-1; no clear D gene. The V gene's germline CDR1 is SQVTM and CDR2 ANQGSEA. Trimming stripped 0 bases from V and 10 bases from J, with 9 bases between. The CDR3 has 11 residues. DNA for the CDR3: TGCAGCGTTGAAGATCTGGGGAGAGCTTTCTTT. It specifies CSVEDLGRAFF.

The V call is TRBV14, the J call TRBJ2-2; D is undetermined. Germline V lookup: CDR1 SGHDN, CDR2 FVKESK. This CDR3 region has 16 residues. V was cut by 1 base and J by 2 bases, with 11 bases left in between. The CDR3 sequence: CASSQVITYNTGELFF. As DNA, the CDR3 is TGTGCCAGCAGCCAAGTGATTACTTACAACACCGGGGAGCTGTTTTTT.